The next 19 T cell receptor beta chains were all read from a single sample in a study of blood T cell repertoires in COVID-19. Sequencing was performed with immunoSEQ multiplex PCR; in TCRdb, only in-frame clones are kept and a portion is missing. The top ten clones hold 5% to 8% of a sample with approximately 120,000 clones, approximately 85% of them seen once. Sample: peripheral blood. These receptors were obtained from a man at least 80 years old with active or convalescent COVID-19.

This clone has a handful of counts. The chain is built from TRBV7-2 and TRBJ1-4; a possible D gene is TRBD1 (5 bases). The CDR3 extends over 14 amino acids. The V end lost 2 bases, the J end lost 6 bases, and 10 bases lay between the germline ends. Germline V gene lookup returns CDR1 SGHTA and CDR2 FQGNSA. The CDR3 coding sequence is TGTGCCAGCAGCTTACGGGGGTATGATGAAAAACTGTTTTTT. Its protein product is CASSLRGYDEKLFF.

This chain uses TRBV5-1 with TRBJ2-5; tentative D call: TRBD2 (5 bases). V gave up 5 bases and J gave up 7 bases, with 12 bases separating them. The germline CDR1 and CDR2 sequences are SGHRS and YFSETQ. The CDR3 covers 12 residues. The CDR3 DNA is TGCGCCAGCAGGTTTGAGGGCGGGACCCAGTACTTC. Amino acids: CASRFEGGTQYF.

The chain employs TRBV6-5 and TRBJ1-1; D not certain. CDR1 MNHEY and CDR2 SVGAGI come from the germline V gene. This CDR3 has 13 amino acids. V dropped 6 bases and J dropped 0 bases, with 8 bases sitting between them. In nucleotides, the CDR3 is TGTGCCAGCAGGCTACAGATGAACACTGAAGCTTTCTTT. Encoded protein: CASRLQMNTEAFF.

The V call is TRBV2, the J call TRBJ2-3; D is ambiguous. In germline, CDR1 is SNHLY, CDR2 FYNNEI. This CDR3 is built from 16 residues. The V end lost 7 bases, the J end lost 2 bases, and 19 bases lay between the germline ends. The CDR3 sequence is CASMFSVTSLTDTQYF. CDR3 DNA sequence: TGTGCCAGCATGTTTTCGGTAACTTCTCTCACAGATACGCAGTATTTT.

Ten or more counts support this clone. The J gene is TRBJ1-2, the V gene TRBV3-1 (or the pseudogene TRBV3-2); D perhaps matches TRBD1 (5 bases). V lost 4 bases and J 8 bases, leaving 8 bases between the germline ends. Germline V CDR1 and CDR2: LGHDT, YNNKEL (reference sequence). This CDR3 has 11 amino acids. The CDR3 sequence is CASSRGRGYTF. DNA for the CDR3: TGTGCCAGCAGCCGGGGGAGGGGCTACACCTTC.

The CDR3 coding sequence is TGTGCCAGCAGTTCGTATCAGGACTCGTCAGGCCAGTACTTC. Protein product: CASSSYQDSSGQYF. The chain is built from TRBV27 and TRBJ2-5; tentative D call: TRBD2 (5 bases). The CDR3 runs to 14 residues. The germline V gene has CDR1 MNHEY and CDR2 SMNVEV (reference sequence). With 4 bases removed from V and 10 bases from J, the gap between germline ends came to 19 bases.

CDR3 coding DNA: TGTGCCAGCAGGGGAGCGGGGGGGCCAGATACGCAGTATTTT. It is translated as CASRGAGGPDTQYF. V gene TRBV6-5 combines with J gene TRBJ2-3, with TRBD2 matching over 10 bases. The CDR3 consists of 14 residues. V was pared by 6 bases and J by 4 bases, with 4 bases of the junction left unmatched. In germline, CDR1 is MNHEY, CDR2 SVGAGI.

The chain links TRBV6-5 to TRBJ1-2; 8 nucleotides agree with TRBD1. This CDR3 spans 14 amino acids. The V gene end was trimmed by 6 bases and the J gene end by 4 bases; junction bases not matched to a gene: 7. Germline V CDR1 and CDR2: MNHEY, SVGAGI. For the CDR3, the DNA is TGTGCCAGCAGGGTTTCAGGGGGCCCCTATGGCTACACCTTC. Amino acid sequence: CASRVSGGPYGYTF.

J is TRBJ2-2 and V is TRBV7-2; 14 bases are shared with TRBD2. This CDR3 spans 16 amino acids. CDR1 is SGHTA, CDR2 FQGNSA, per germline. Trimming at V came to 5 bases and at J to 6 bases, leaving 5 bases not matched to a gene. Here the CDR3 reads CASSGRLAGGAGELFF. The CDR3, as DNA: TGTGCCAGCAGCGGACGACTAGCGGGAGGGGCCGGGGAGCTGTTTTTT.

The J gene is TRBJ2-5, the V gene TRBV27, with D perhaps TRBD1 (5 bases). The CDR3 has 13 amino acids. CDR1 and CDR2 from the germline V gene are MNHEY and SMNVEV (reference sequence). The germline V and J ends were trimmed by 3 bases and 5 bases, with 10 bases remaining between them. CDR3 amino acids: CASSFGRAETQYF. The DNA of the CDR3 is TGTGCCAGCAGTTTTGGCAGGGCGGAGACCCAGTACTTC.

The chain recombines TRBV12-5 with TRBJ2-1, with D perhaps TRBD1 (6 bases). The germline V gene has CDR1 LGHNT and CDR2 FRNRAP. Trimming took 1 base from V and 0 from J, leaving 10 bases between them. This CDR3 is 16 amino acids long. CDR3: CASGLEIGGSYNEQFF. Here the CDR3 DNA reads TGTGCTAGTGGTTTGGAAATAGGGGGCTCCTACAATGAGCAGTTCTTC.

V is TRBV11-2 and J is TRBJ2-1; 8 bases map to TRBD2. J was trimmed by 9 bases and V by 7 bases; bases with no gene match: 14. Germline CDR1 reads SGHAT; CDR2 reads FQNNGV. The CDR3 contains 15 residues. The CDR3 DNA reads TGTGCCAGCACCCGGGAGGGCCCTATGTGGGTTGAGCAGTTCTTC. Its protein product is CASTREGPMWVEQFF.

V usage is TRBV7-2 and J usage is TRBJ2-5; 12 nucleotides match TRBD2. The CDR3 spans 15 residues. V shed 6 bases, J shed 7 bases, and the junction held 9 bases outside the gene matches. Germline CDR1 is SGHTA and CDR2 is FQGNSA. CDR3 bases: TGTGCCAGCAGTTCTCTAGCGGGGGGGCTTGTGACCCAGTACTTC. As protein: CASSSLAGGLVTQYF. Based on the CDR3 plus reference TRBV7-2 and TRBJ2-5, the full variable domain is GAGVSQSPSNKVTEKGKDVELRCDPISGHTALYWYRQSLGQGLEFLIYFQGNSAPDKSGLPSDRFSAERTGGSVSTLTIQRTQQEDSAVYLCASSSLAGGLVTQYFGPGTRLLVL.

DNA of the CDR3: TGTGCCACCAGCAGAGCCCTATCCGGGACATTTGCCTACGAGCAGTACTTC. It translates to CATSRALSGTFAYEQYF. The genes are TRBV15 and TRBJ2-7; D is possibly TRBD1 (6 bases). The CDR3 loop spans 17 amino acids. Per the germline V gene, CDR1 is LNHNV and CDR2 is YYDKDF (reference sequence). V lost 1 base, J lost 2 bases, and 18 bases lay in between. The full variable domain, completed using reference TRBV15 and TRBJ2-7, is DAMVIQNPRYQVTQFGKPVTLSCSQTLNHNVMYWYQQKSSQAPKLLFHYYDKDFNNEADTPDNFQSRRPNTSFCFLDIRSPGLGDTAMYLCATSRALSGTFAYEQYFGPGTRLTVT.

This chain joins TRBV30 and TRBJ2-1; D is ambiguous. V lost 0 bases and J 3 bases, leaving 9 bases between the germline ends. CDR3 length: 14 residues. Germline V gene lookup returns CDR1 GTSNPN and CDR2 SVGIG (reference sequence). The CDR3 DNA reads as TGTGCCTGGAGTGTAGCGTCTCTCTACAATGAGCAGTTCTTC. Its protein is CAWSVASLYNEQFF.

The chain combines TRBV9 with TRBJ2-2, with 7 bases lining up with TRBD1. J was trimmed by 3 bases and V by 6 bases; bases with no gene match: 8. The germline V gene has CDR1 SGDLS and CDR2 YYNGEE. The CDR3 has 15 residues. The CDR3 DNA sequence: TGTGCCAGCAACTTCGACAGGGCGGACACCGGGGAGCTGTTTTTT. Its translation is CASNFDRADTGELFF.

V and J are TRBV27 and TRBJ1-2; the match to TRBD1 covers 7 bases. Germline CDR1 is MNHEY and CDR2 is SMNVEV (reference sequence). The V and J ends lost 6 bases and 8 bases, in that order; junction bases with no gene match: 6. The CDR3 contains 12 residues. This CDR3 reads CASSLTGNGYTF. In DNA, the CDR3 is TGTGCCAGCAGCCTGACAGGGAACGGCTACACCTTC.

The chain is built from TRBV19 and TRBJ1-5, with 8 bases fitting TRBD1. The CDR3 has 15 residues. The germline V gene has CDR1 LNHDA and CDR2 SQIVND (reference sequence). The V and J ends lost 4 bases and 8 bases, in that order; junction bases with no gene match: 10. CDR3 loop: CASSTTGGEGEPQHF. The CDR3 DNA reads TGTGCCAGTAGTACCACAGGGGGAGAGGGGGAGCCCCAGCATTTT.

The CDR3 sequence: CASSPGTGIREQYF. The DNA of the CDR3 is TGTGCCAGCAGTCCTGGGACTGGGATAAGAGAGCAGTACTTC. V and J are TRBV6-5 and TRBJ2-7; D possibly corresponds to TRBD2 (6 bases). The CDR3 has 14 amino acids. V lost 5 bases, J lost 7 bases, and 18 bases lay in between. Germline CDR1 MNHEY, CDR2 SVGAGI.